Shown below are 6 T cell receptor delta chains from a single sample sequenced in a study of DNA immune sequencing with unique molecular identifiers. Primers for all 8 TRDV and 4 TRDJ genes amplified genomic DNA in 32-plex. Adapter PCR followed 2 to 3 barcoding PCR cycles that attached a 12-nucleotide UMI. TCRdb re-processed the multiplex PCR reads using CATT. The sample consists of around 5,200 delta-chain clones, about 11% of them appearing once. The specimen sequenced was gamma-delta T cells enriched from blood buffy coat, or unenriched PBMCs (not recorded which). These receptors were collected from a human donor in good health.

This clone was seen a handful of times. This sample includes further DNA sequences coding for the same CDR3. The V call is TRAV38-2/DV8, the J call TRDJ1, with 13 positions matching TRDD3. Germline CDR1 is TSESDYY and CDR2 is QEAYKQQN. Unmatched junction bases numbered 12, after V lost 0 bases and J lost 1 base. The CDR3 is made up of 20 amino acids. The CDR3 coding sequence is TGTGCTTATAGGAGCGACCCTGTACTGGGGGATACGAGGTGCACCGATAAACTCATCTTT. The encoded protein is CAYRSDPVLGDTRCTDKLIF.

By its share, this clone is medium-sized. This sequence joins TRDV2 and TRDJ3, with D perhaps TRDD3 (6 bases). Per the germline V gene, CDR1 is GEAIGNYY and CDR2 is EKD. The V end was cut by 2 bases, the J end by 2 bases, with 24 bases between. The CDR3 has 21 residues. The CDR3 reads CACDRAAHDTRNTWDTRQMFF. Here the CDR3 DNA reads TGTGCCTGTGACAGGGCAGCCCACGATACGCGGAATACCTGGGACACCCGACAGATGTTTTTC.

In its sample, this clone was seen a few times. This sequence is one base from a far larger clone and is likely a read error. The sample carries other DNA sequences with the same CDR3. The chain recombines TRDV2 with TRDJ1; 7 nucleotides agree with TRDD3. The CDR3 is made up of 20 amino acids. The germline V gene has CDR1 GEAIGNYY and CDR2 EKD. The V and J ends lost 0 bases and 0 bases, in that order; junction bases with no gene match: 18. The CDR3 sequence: CACDTVATGGYGGYTDKLIF. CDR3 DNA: TGTGCCTGTGACACCGTCGCTACTGGAGGATACGGAGGGTACACCGATAAACTCATCTTT.

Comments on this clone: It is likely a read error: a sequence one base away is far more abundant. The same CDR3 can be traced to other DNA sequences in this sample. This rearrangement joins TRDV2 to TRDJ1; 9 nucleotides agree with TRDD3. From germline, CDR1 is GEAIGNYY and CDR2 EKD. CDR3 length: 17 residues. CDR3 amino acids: CACDKLGDPPYTDKLIF. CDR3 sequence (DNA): TGTGCCTGTGACAAACTGGGGGACCCCCCCTACACAGATAAACTCATCTTT.

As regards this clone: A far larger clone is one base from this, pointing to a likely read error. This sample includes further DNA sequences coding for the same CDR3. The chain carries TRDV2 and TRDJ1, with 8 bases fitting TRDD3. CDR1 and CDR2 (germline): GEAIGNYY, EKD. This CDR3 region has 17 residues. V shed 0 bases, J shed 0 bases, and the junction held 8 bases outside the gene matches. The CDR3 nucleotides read TGTGCCTGTGACACCTTAACTGGGGGCCATGACACCGATAAACTCATCTTT. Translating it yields CACDTLTGGHDTDKLIF.

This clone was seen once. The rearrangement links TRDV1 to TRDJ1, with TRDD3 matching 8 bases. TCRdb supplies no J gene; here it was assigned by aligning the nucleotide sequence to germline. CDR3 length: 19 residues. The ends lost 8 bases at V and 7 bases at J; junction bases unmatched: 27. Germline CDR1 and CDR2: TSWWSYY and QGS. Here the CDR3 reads CALRAFHRYWGLGEGKLIF. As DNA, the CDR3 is TGTGCTCTTCGTGCCTTCCACCGATACTGGGGCCTGGGGGAGGGTAAACTCATCTTT.